The 4 T cell receptor beta chains listed next were all sequenced from one sample in a study of T cells after yellow fever vaccination. TCRdb re-called the 5' RACE reads through MiXCR, storing one row per CDR3 protein. The data hold about 350,000 distinct CDR3 sequences, with 8.1% observed a single time. Sequenced material: PBMCs, taken roughly 46 days after the first yellow fever vaccination. These receptors originate from a man aged 18 to 29 who received the YFV17D yellow fever vaccine.

This clonotype was seen a handful of times. The J gene is TRBJ1-1, the V gene TRBV4-2; TRBD1 matches 8 bases. The CDR3 extends over 14 amino acids. Trimming removed 4 bases from V and 1 base from J; junction bases left unmatched: 2. Germline CDR1 LGHNA, CDR2 YNFKEQ. The CDR3 DNA is TGTGCCAGCAGCCCGACAGGGGAGAACACTGAAGCTTTCTTT. This translates into CASSPTGENTEAFF.

This clonotype was found a few times. The chain combines TRBV5-1 with TRBJ1-1; no firm D call. Trimming stripped 4 bases from V and 7 bases from J, with 11 bases between. The germline gives CDR1 SGHRS, CDR2 YFSETQ. The CDR3 spans 12 residues. The DNA of the CDR3 is TGCGCCAGCAGCACCCAAGGTGGTGAAGCTTTCTTT. It translates to CASSTQGGEAFF.

The chain uses TRBV9 and TRBJ2-7; the match to TRBD2 covers 8 bases. The ends lost 1 base at V and 3 bases at J; junction bases unmatched: 3. Germline loops: CDR1 SGDLS, CDR2 YYNGEE. The CDR3 length is 14 residues. The chain's CDR3 is CASSVSGGNYEQYF. CDR3 sequence (DNA): TGTGCCAGCAGCGTAAGCGGGGGCAACTACGAGCAGTACTTC.

This clonotype was detected a few times. J is TRBJ2-7 and V is TRBV20-1, with D unresolved. CDR3 length: 14 amino acids. V gave up 1 base and J gave up 3 bases, with 13 bases separating them. From germline, CDR1 is DFQATT and CDR2 SNEGSKA (reference sequence). CDR3 in DNA: TGCAGTGCTAGAGGGGCGACTGATATCTACGAGCAGTACGTC. It is translated as CSARGATDIYEQYV.